This T cell receptor (beta chain) was captured by sequencing in a study of T-cell memory formation after mild COVID-19. Notes on the study in general: Cross-reactive memory seemingly joined, as some responding clones were found in pre-infection memory.

Points on this clonotype: The antigen is undetermined.

Germline V CDR1 and CDR2: SGHNT, YYREEE (reference sequence). The CDR3 totals 16 residues. V dropped 1 base and J dropped 0 bases, with 14 bases sitting between them. Using constant-segment primers, 5'RACE produced TCR alpha and TCR beta cDNA libraries carrying sample barcodes and UMIs. TCRdb ran MiXCR on the 5' RACE reads and lists one entry per CDR3 protein. The sample holds some 350,000 distinct CDR3 sequences, about 15% seen once. This receptor was obtained from a man between 18 and 29 years old who had mild COVID-19 (a few samples of this study predate the infection). Cell type and time point are not known. The sequenced sample consisted of PBMCs or a T cell subset sorted from them (not recorded which). This rearrangement joins TRBV5-4 to TRBJ2-7; tentatively, D is TRBD2 (6 bases). Written as DNA, the CDR3 is TGTGCCAGCAGCTTGAGTTACGGGGGACCCTCCTACGAGCAGTACTTC. Translating it yields CASSLSYGGPSYEQYF.